The clone carrying this T cell receptor beta chain was counted only a few times. This record comes from a study of OX40 agonist ivuxolimab in advanced cancers. This CDR3 spans 19 amino acids. Germline V gives CDR1 LNHNV, CDR2 YYDKDF (reference sequence). V gave up 3 bases and J gave up 0 bases; unmatched junction bases: 6. Patients who had autoimmune disease history or got systemic immunosuppression were left out. Measured with immunoSEQ multiplex PCR; TCRdb has only the in-frame clones, and not every one. Of some 64,000 clones in the sample, approximately 81% were seen once. Sequenced here: CD4+ or CD8+ T cells sorted from blood, sampled in a trial of the OX40 agonist ivuxolimab. This receptor was taken from an adult with an advanced solid tumor such as melanoma, head and neck, liver or kidney cancer. The chain combines TRBV15 with TRBJ2-1; TRBD2 agrees at 15 bases. The CDR3 nucleotides are TGTGCCACCAGCAGGGGACTAGCGGGAGGCTTAAGCTCCTACAATGAGCAGTTCTTC. It encodes CATSRGLAGGLSSYNEQFF.